The subject of this entry is one T cell receptor beta chain. This sample stems from a study of blood T cell repertoires in COVID-19. Study at large: Samples came from the United States, Italy and Spain, spanning acute and convalescent COVID-19. T cells, B-cell-depleted T cells, or PBMCs supplied cDNA or gDNA.

In the study's own analysis: Researchers report that nucleated cell counts were estimated from reference gene primer amplification. Method: immunoSEQ multiplex PCR; TCRdb's copy keeps in-frame clones and lacks some. Clone size and V and J calls were adopted from that table, with D and trimming inferred from the DNA. This sample carries approximately 31,000 clones, about 85% of them seen once, and the ten largest clones take more than 20%. The germline V gene has CDR1 KGHSH and CDR2 LQKENI. This CDR3 has 15 residues. Trimming at V came to 4 bases and at J to 7 bases, leaving 6 bases not matched to a gene.

The V gene is TRBV18, the J gene TRBJ2-7; 14 bases map to TRBD2. The sequencing sample was made of peripheral blood. This clonotype was obtained from a woman older than 75 with active or convalescent COVID-19. For the CDR3, the DNA is TGTGCCAGCTCACTGACTAGCGGGGGGGCCGGAGAGCAGTACTTC. The encoded protein is CASSLTSGGAGEQYF.